This note documents a single T cell receptor (beta chain) sequence. Here immunoSEQ multiplex PCR was the method, and the copy in TCRdb shows in-frame clones only, minus some. The sample gives 70,000 to 85,000 clones, around 97% of which show up once; less than 0.2% is in the top ten. The data originate from a study of technical replicates of blood from a few donors. Germline V gives CDR1 MDHEN, CDR2 SYDVKM. Deletions cut 6 bases from V and 2 bases from J, with 11 bases between. This CDR3 comprises 13 residues. The chain combines TRBV28 with TRBJ2-7; D might be TRBD1 (6 bases). The receptor was derived from a human donor in good health. Source material: T cells isolated from PBMCs. CDR3 coding DNA: TGTGCCAGCAGATCGGGACACACCTACGAGCAGTACTTC. Translated: CASRSGHTYEQYF.